These T cell receptor beta chains were read from a single sample in a study of cytomegalovirus exposure and HLA in healthy donors. The repertoire was sequenced with immunoSEQ multiplex PCR; TCRdb's copy has only in-frame clones and lacks some. The table includes approximately 240,000 clones, around 89% detected once. The sample comprised PBMCs. Source of these receptors: a woman aged 18 to 35 in good health and CMV-seronegative. The CDR3 runs from the conserved cysteine through the conserved F or W. A D gene is named only where the DNA matches it firmly. Only part of the rows carry a size: once, few, many, or a class if the clone is expanded.

TRBV7-2	NA	NA	TRBJ2-5	CASSRDRDSQETQYF	TGTGCCAGCAGCCGAGACCGGGACTCCCAAGAGACCCAGTACTTC
TRBV27	NA	NA	TRBJ1-2	CASSLSTNTFRVEGYTF	TGTGCCAGCAGTTTATCCACGAACACATTCAGGGTAGAGGGCTACACCTTC
TRBV21-1	NA	NA	TRBJ2-2	CASSKTPSRQGATGELFF	TGTGCCAGCAGCAAAACTCCCTCTCGACAGGGGGCCACCGGGGAGCTGTTTTTT
TRBV5-4	NA	TRBD1	TRBJ2-6	CASSLTGTGANVLTF	TGTGCCAGCAGCCTGACAGGGACTGGGGCCAACGTCCTGACTTTC
TRBV9	NA	TRBD2	TRBJ2-1	CASSVEASGNEQFF	TGTGCCAGCAGCGTAGAGGCTAGCGGGAATGAGCAGTTCTTC
TRBV7-9	NA	NA	TRBJ1-2	CSSSLGSTAGGYTF	TGTTCCAGCAGCTTAGGATCGACGGCGGGAGGCTACACCTTC
TRBV7-4	NA	NA	TRBJ2-7	CASRTEAPGMSPYEQYF	TGTGCCAGCAGAACAGAAGCCCCAGGGATGTCCCCATACGAGCAGTACTTC
TRBV6-1	NA	NA	TRBJ2-5	CASSRSRENQETQYF	TGTGCCAGCAGTAGAAGCCGGGAAAACCAAGAGACCCAGTACTTC
TRBV5-1	NA	TRBD1	TRBJ1-1	CASREGAGMNTEAFF	TGCGCCAGCAGAGAGGGGGCTGGAATGAACACTGAAGCTTTCTTT
TRBV10-1	NA	TRBD1	TRBJ2-1	CASSETGVWGYNEQFF	TGCGCCAGCAGTGAAACAGGGGTCTGGGGTTACAATGAGCAGTTCTTC
TRBV2	NA	NA	TRBJ2-5	CASSEALGIAEETQYF	TGTGCCAGCAGTGAAGCCTTAGGAATAGCGGAAGAGACCCAGTACTTC
TRBV30	NA	NA	TRBJ1-3	CAWRFFSGNTIYF	TGTGCCTGGAGGTTCTTCTCTGGAAACACCATATATTTT
TRBV5-4	NA	NA	TRBJ2-7	CASSPQGFYEQYF	TGTGCCAGCAGCCCGCAGGGGTTCTACGAGCAGTACTTC
TRBV11-2	NA	NA	TRBJ2-1	CASSLPNEQFF	TGTGCCAGCAGCTTACCAAATGAGCAGTTCTTC
TRBV7-2	NA	TRBD1	TRBJ1-2	CASSPGTGGYTF	TGTGCCAGCAGCCCCGGGACAGGTGGCTACACCTTC
TRBV5-1	once	TRBD2	TRBJ2-1	CASSLDFGGGYNEQFF	TGCGCCAGCAGCTTGGATTTTGGCGGGGGCTACAATGAGCAGTTCTTC
TRBV10-3	once	TRBD2	TRBJ2-3	CASRQRDVDTQYF	TGTGCCAGCCGTCAGCGGGACGTGGATACGCAGTATTTT
TRBV5-1	NA	NA	TRBJ1-6	CASSRHLGSGSSYNSPLHF	TGCGCCAGCAGCCGCCATTTGGGCAGTGGGAGCTCCTATAATTCACCCCTCCACTTT
TRBV15	NA	NA	TRBJ1-2	CATSRTGLYGYTF	TGTGCCACCAGCAGGACGGGACTCTATGGCTACACCTTC
TRBV9	NA	TRBD2	TRBJ2-2	CASSVGTAGAYTGELFF	TGTGCCAGCAGCGTAGGTACAGCGGGGGCCTACACCGGGGAGCTGTTTTTT
TRBV5-1	NA	NA	TRBJ2-2	CASSLAGRVGGELFF	TGCGCCAGCAGCTTGGCCGGCAGGGTTGGCGGGGAGCTGTTTTTT
TRBV7-8	NA	NA	TRBJ2-3	CASSLASGEDTQYF	TGTGCCAGCAGCTTAGCATCAGGGGAAGATACGCAGTATTTT
TRBV7-3	NA	NA	TRBJ2-7	CASSLGRSGLGEQYF	TGTGCCAGCAGCTTGGGCCGATCGGGACTGGGGGAGCAGTACTTC
TRBV27	NA	NA	TRBJ2-2	CASSFITSRGNTGELFF	TGTGCCAGCAGTTTTATCACATCCAGAGGGAACACCGGGGAGCTGTTTTTT
TRBV13	NA	NA	TRBJ1-5	CASSFRGQKPQHF	TGTGCCAGCAGCTTCAGGGGCCAGAAGCCCCAGCATTTT
TRBV5-1	once	TRBD2	TRBJ2-7	CASSLALAGKVEQYF	TGCGCCAGCAGCTTGGCCCTAGCGGGAAAGGTCGAGCAGTACTTC
TRBV4-1	NA	NA	TRBJ1-5	CASSQDFFGQPQHF	TGCGCCAGCAGCCAAGACTTCTTCGGTCAGCCCCAGCATTTT
TRBV11-2	once	NA	TRBJ1-1	CASSLAQGAEAFF	TGTGCCAGCAGCTTAGCCCAGGGCGCTGAAGCTTTCTTT
TRBV9	NA	TRBD1	TRBJ1-2	CASSVGTGDNDYGYTF	TGTGCCAGCAGCGTAGGGACAGGAGATAATGACTATGGCTACACCTTC
TRBV7-9	NA	TRBD1	TRBJ2-7	CASSPGTVNDEQYF	TGTGCCAGCAGCCCCGGGACAGTAAACGACGAGCAGTACTTC
TRBV30	NA	NA	TRBJ1-1	CAFQGPGTEAFF	TGTGCCTTCCAGGGTCCGGGCACTGAAGCTTTCTTT
TRBV19	NA	TRBD2	TRBJ2-5	CATARTSLETQYF	TGTGCCACCGCTCGGACTAGCTTAGAGACCCAGTACTTC
TRBV13	NA	TRBD2	TRBJ2-1	CASSILAGGPYNEQFF	TGTGCCAGCAGCATCCTAGCGGGGGGGCCATACAATGAGCAGTTCTTC
TRBV27	NA	TRBD2	TRBJ2-1	CASRDTSGRASYNEQFF	TGTGCCAGCAGAGATACTAGCGGGAGGGCCTCCTACAATGAGCAGTTCTTC
TRBV27	NA	TRBD1	TRBJ1-5	CASSSLRQGAWKQPQHF	TGTGCCAGCAGTTCCCTCCGACAGGGGGCCTGGAAACAGCCCCAGCATTTT
TRBV10-2	NA	NA	TRBJ2-7	CASTDDRLPYEQYF	TGCGCCAGCACCGACGACAGGTTACCCTACGAGCAGTACTTC
TRBV9	once	TRBD1	TRBJ2-3	CASSVGTGGWVDTQYF	TGTGCCAGCAGCGTCGGGACAGGGGGCTGGGTGGATACGCAGTATTTT
TRBV13	NA	TRBD2	TRBJ2-7	CASSLVGGRPPYEQYF	TGTGCCAGCAGCTTAGTAGGCGGGAGGCCCCCCTACGAGCAGTACTTC
TRBV5-1	once	TRBD2	TRBJ2-1	CASSLGLAGGDEQFF	TGCGCCAGCAGCTTGGGACTAGCGGGAGGAGATGAGCAGTTCTTC
TRBV15	NA	TRBD2	TRBJ2-7	CATSTLPPRLAGADEQYF	TGTGCCACCAGCACCCTACCCCCACGACTAGCGGGAGCCGACGAGCAGTACTTC
TRBV4-2	NA	NA	TRBJ2-3	CASWSGFTNDTQYF	TGTGCCAGCTGGTCGGGTTTCACTAACGATACGCAGTATTTT
TRBV7-2	NA	NA	TRBJ2-2	CAYQTAPLGELFF	TGTGCCTACCAGACAGCCCCCTTGGGGGAGCTGTTTTTT
TRBV29-1	NA	TRBD2	TRBJ2-3	CSAGGGPTDTQYF	TGCAGCGCCGGGGGGGGGCCGACAGATACGCAGTATTTT
TRBV15	few	TRBD1	TRBJ2-6	CATSRGTGFPSGANVLTF	TGTGCCACCAGCAGAGGGACAGGCTTCCCCTCTGGGGCCAACGTCCTGACTTTC
TRBV7-2	few	TRBD2	TRBJ2-1	CASSQRWSGVTIEQFF	TGTGCCAGCAGCCAAAGGTGGAGCGGGGTTACGATTGAGCAGTTCTTC
TRBV6-1	NA	TRBD2	TRBJ2-3	CASSERSGVAGWGADTQYF	TGTGCCAGCAGTGAAAGATCTGGTGTAGCGGGGTGGGGCGCAGATACGCAGTATTTT
TRBV4-3	NA	NA	TRBJ1-1	CASSQDRGNTEAFF	TGCGCCAGCAGCCAAGATAGGGGGAACACTGAAGCTTTCTTT
TRBV7-2	NA	TRBD1	TRBJ1-4	CASSEGQVGTNEKLFF	TGTGCCAGCAGCGAGGGACAGGTTGGAACTAATGAAAAACTGTTTTTT
TRBV6-1	NA	NA	TRBJ1-2	CASSEARWQSGYTF	TGTGCCAGCAGTGAAGCGAGGTGGCAGTCGGGCTACACCTTC
TRBV6-5	NA	NA	TRBJ2-7	CASSYSAGVRAYEQYF	TGTGCCAGCAGTTACTCGGCAGGGGTAAGGGCCTACGAGCAGTACTTC
TRBV19	NA	NA	TRBJ1-2	CASTEPGTSGNYGYTF	TGTGCCAGTACCGAACCAGGGACATCAGGAAACTATGGCTACACCTTC
TRBV5-1	NA	NA	TRBJ1-6	CASSLEQTTSYNSPLHF	TGCGCCAGCAGCTTGGAACAGACGACCTCCTATAATTCACCCCTCCACTTT
TRBV5-1	once	NA	TRBJ2-5	CASNKFVRGAGQETQYF	TGCGCCAGCAACAAATTTGTCAGGGGTGCTGGGCAAGAGACCCAGTACTTC
TRBV7-7	NA	NA	TRBJ2-1	CASSLAGAYNEQFF	TGTGCCAGCAGCTTAGCGGGAGCCTACAATGAGCAGTTCTTC
TRBV29-1	NA	TRBD1	TRBJ2-1	CSVSPGGVLANEQFF	TGCAGCGTTAGCCCAGGGGGCGTTTTAGCCAATGAGCAGTTCTTC